Listed here is a single TCR beta chain. Its antigen is still unknown. These data originate in a study of blood T cells in healthy people across ages. Broader study findings: Because donor CMV status was unknown, expanded clonotype changes were possibly confounded.

The use of a sample-barcoded 5' primer and a J-beta primer mix characterized a second PCR of roughly 6 to 11 cycles. MiXCR, applied by TCRdb to the 5' RACE reads, yields one record per CDR3 protein. The sample has around 1.5 million distinct CDR3 sequences, 30% to 40% seen once. This TCR was recovered from a woman in her 30s in good health. Sequenced input: blood.

CDR3 DNA: TGCGCCAGCAGCCGGGACAGGGTGGCCAATCAGCCCCAGCATTTT. Translation: CASSRDRVANQPQHF. The chain is built from TRBV4-1 and TRBJ1-5; 9 bases are a match to TRBD1. This CDR3 spans 15 amino acids. CDR1 and CDR2 from the germline V gene are MGHRA and YSYEKL. V lost 4 bases to trimming and J lost 3 bases; unmatched junction nucleotides: 4.